This TCR beta chain was sequenced during a study of blood T cell repertoires in COVID-19. Looked up from germline, CDR1 is MNHEY and CDR2 is SVGEGT. The trim removed 2 bases at V and 3 bases at J, leaving 4 bases unmatched. The CDR3 is made up of 15 amino acids. The assay was immunoSEQ multiplex PCR, and TCRdb's table has in-frame clones only and misses some. The data show about 59,000 clones, about 87% seen once. The origin of this receptor is a man between 60 and 75 years old with active or convalescent COVID-19. The chain uses TRBV6-2 or TRBV6-3 and TRBJ1-2; TRBD1 matches 9 bases. Sample: peripheral blood. CDR3 nucleotides: TGTGCCAGCAGTTACCGACAGGGGGACCACTATGGCTACACCTTC. It yields the protein CASSYRQGDHYGYTF.